Below, one T cell receptor (beta chain) is given with its context. Its antigen is currently unknown. This record belongs to a study of T cell responses to AZD1222 COVID-19 vaccine. Assay used: immunoSEQ multiplex PCR; TCRdb lists only in-frame clones, some missing. Of 150,000 to 170,000 clones listed, roughly nine tenths are singletons. Notes on the study in general: Vaccine-associated CD4 TCRs ranged over spike, dominating at 160-218 and 743-854. Just a handful of people given AZD1222 tested seropositive at baseline.

Per the germline V gene, CDR1 is LGHDT and CDR2 is YNNKEL (reference sequence). Trimming removed 4 bases at V and 3 bases at J, with 19 bases between. The CDR3 runs to 17 residues. The sequence came from an adult in good health. The rearrangement links TRBV3-1 (or the pseudogene TRBV3-2) to TRBJ1-3; no reliable D call. Sequenced here: peripheral blood, sampled on day 0 of MenACWY control vaccination. For the CDR3, the DNA is TGTGCCAGCAGCCCTTATCCCGCCCGACTCGGTGGAAACACCATATATTTT. Translated, it gives CASSPYPARLGGNTIYF.